These 4 T cell receptor beta chains came from one sample sequenced in a study of breast tumors, draining lymph nodes, adjacent tissues. In TCRdb, the multiplex PCR reads were re-called with MiXCR into one record per CDR3 protein. The sample carries 13,000 or so distinct CDR3 sequences, 40% to 55% recorded once. Sequenced: tumor-adjacent breast tissue. The receptor set was obtained from a female donor with breast cancer. Some clones in this sample may be carry-over from other donors' samples.

This clonotype was counted once. The V and J genes are TRBV10-3 and TRBJ2-7; no definite D call. The CDR3 sequence is 11 residues long. The germline V gene encodes CDR1 ENHRY and CDR2 SYGVKD. V was trimmed by 4 bases and J by 3 bases, leaving 4 bases between them. CDR3 nucleotide sequence: TGTGCCATCAGTGCGGGCTACGAGCAGTACGTC. Residues: CAISAGYEQYV.

This clonotype was counted at least ten times. A much larger clone is a single base away; this may be a read error. V usage is TRBV20-1 and J usage is TRBJ2-4; D unresolved. In germline, CDR1 is DFQATT, CDR2 SNEGSKA (reference sequence). This CDR3 spans 14 amino acids. CDR3 DNA sequence: TGCAGTGCTGGAATTGGGGTAGCCAAAACCATTCAGTACTTC. This sequence encodes CSAGIGVAKTIQYF.

Remarks on this clonotype: An end of the junction does not agree with germline; a read error may underlie this. The V gene is TRBV20-1, the J gene TRBJ2-7; D not resolved. Germline V gives CDR1 DFQATT, CDR2 SNEGSKA (reference sequence). The CDR3 is 14 residues long. CDR3 bases: TGCAGTGCTAGAGCTGAGACTTTCTCCTTCGAGCAGTACTTC. Translating it yields CSARAETFSFEQYF.

This chain links TRBV10-3 with TRBJ1-4; 7 nucleotides line up with TRBD1. With V trimmed by 3 bases and J by 5 bases, 0 bases remained unmatched. Germline-derived CDR1 and CDR2 are ENHRY and SYGVKD. CDR3 size: 13 residues. CDR3 sequence: CAISEQGNEKLFF. CDR3 coding DNA: TGTGCCATCAGTGAACAGGGGAATGAAAAACTGTTTTTT.